Below are 11 T cell receptor beta chains sequenced from a single sample in a study of regulatory T cells in long-lasting Graves disease. Researchers made TCR beta libraries by using iRepertoire HTBI primers and running Arm-PCR on CDR3 regions. One entry per CDR3 protein, called by TCRdb with MiXCR from the multiplex PCR reads. The sample includes roughly 700,000 distinct CDR3 sequences, about 30% seen only once; the top ten take under 55%. Documented time point: persistent/refractory GD, antithyroid drugs over 5 years with positive TRAb. Construction of the TCR library relied on RNA isolated from PBMCs. The input for sequencing was peripheral blood mononuclear cells (PBMCs), taken when the disease was refractory, from a patient treated with antithyroid drugs. These receptors came from a female donor with Graves disease.

This sequence joins TRBV28 and TRBJ1-5, with 7 bases aligning to TRBD1. There are 15 residues in the CDR3. Germline V CDR1 and CDR2: MDHEN, SYDVKM. The V gene end was trimmed by 5 bases and the J gene end by 7 bases; junction bases not matched to a gene: 11. The CDR3 nucleotides read TGTGCCAGCAGTGCTCCTGCAGGGGGGTGGCAGCCCCAGCATTTT. Amino acid sequence: CASSAPAGGWQPQHF. The variable domain in full, with the rest retrieved from reference TRBV28 and TRBJ1-5, is DVKVTQSSRYLVKRTGEKVFLECVQDMDHENMFWYRQDPGLGLRLIYFSYDVKMKEKGDIPEGYSVSREKKERFSLILESASTNQTSMYLCASSAPAGGWQPQHFGDGTRLSIL.

This clonotype was counted at least ten times. Written as DNA, the CDR3 is TGTGCCAGCAGTTTACGCACCCGCAATCAGCCCCAGCATTTT. Translated, it gives CASSLRTRNQPQHF. The J gene is TRBJ1-5, the V gene TRBV28; no clear D gene. V lost 2 bases, J lost 2 bases, and 7 bases lay in between. This CDR3 has 14 amino acids. Looked up from germline, CDR1 is MDHEN and CDR2 is SYDVKM.

V and J are TRBV10-3 and TRBJ2-5, with D possibly TRBD2 on 5 matching bases. The CDR3 totals 14 residues. The V end lost 6 bases, the J end lost 3 bases, and 14 bases lay between the germline ends. The V gene's germline CDR1 is ENHRY and CDR2 SYGVKD. The DNA for the CDR3 is TGTGCCATCAGGGGCTCGGGGAAGGAAGAGACCCAGTACTTC. It translates to CAIRGSGKEETQYF.

The chain is built from TRBV6-1 and TRBJ1-1, with D maybe TRBD1 (5 bases). The CDR3 runs to 10 residues. Germline CDR1 is MNHNS and CDR2 is SASEGT. V was shortened by 7 bases and J by 7 bases, with 7 bases between the two germline ends. CDR3 amino acids: CASIRGEAFF. CDR3 sequence (DNA): TGTGCCAGCATTAGGGGTGAAGCTTTCTTT.

Many counts were recorded for this clonotype. This rearrangement joins TRBV28 to TRBJ2-7; weak D call: TRBD1 (7 bases). From germline, CDR1 is MDHEN and CDR2 SYDVKM. V was clipped by 6 bases and J by 5 bases, with 17 bases between them. CDR3 size: 14 residues. CDR3 DNA sequence: TGTGCCAGCAGGGGCGGGACAGTGATCAACGAGCAGTACTTC. It yields the protein CASRGGTVINEQYF.

This chain connects TRBV13 to TRBJ2-7; no clear D. V lost 5 bases, J lost 5 bases, and 13 bases lay in between. CDR1 is PRHDT and CDR2 is FYEKMQ in the germline V gene (reference sequence). This CDR3 comprises 13 residues. The CDR3 spells CASSPPSQDEQYF. The CDR3 DNA reads as TGTGCCAGCAGCCCGCCGTCGCAGGACGAGCAGTACTTC.

This clonotype appeared a few times. V and J are TRBV27 and TRBJ1-5, with D uncertain. V was shortened by 4 bases and J by 1 base, with 8 bases between the two germline ends. Germline CDR1 MNHEY, CDR2 SMNVEV (reference sequence). This CDR3 region has 14 residues. CDR3 loop: CASSWGASNQPQHF. The DNA for the CDR3 is TGTGCCAGCAGTTGGGGTGCGAGCAATCAGCCCCAGCATTTT.

The V gene is TRBV6-1, the J gene TRBJ1-5; TRBD1 might be the D (6 bases). Germline CDR1 reads MNHNS; CDR2 reads SASEGT. Trimming shortened V by 5 bases and J by 8 bases, and 19 bases separated the two germline ends. The length of the CDR3 is 15 residues. The CDR3 nucleotides read TGTGCCAGCAGTAAGGGGGTGGGGGGAAGGGAGCCCCAGCATTTT. It translates to CASSKGVGGREPQHF.

The V gene is TRBV7-8, the J gene TRBJ1-3; TRBD1 agrees at 7 bases. Germline trimming cut 6 bases from V and 4 bases from J; bases unmatched to any gene: 6. Germline assignment: CDR1 SGHVS and CDR2 FQNEAQ. The CDR3 length is 14 residues. The CDR3 DNA is TGTGCCAGCAGTTTCGACAGGGTCGGAAACACCATATATTTT. It is translated as CASSFDRVGNTIYF. Using reference TRBV7-8 and TRBJ1-3 for the parts outside the CDR3, the full variable domain is GAGVSQSPRYKVAKRGQDVALRCDPISGHVSLFWYQQALGQGPEFLTYFQNEAQLDKSGLPSDRFFAERPEGSVSTLKIQRTQQEDSAVYLCASSFDRVGNTIYFGEGSWLTVV.

This rearrangement joins TRBV19 to TRBJ1-5, with D unclear. The CDR3 totals 14 residues. CDR1 is LNHDA and CDR2 is SQIVND in the germline V gene (reference sequence). V lost 3 bases, J lost 7 bases, and 13 bases lay in between. CDR3 region: CASSIDAGGQPQHF. The DNA of the CDR3 is TGTGCCAGTAGTATCGATGCCGGCGGGCAGCCCCAGCATTTT.

With regard to this clonotype: A much larger clone lies a single base off, so this may be a read error. Written as DNA, the CDR3 is TGTGCCAGCAGTTACGTGGGGACAGGGCTGAATAGGGAGAACACTGAAGCTTTCTTT. It specifies CASSYVGTGLNRENTEAFF. This chain links TRBV10-3 with TRBJ1-1; 9 nucleotides match TRBD1. The germline CDR1 and CDR2 sequences are ENHRY and SYGVKD. CDR3 length: 19 amino acids.